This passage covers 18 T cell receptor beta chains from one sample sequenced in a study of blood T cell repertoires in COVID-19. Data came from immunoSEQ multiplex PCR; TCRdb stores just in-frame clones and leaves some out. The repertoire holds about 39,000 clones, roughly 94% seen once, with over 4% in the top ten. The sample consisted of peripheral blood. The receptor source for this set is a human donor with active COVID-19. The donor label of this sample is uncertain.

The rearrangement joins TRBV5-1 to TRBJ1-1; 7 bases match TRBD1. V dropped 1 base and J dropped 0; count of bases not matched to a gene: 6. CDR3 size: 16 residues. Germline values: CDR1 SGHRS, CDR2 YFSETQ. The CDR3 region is CASSLRRTGVNTEAFF. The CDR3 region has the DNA TGCGCCAGCAGCTTGCGTCGGACAGGAGTGAACACTGAAGCTTTCTTT. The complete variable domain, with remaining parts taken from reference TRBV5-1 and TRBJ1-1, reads KAGVTQTPRYLIKTRGQQVTLSCSPISGHRSVSWYQQTPGQGLQFLFEYFSETQRNKGNFPGRFSGRQFSNSRSEMNVSTLELGDSALYLCASSLRRTGVNTEAFFGQGTRLTVV.

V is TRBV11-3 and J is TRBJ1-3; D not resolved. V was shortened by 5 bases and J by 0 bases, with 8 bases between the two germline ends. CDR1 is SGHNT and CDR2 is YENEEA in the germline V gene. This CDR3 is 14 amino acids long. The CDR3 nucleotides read TGTGCCAGCAGCCCCCGAGACTCTGGAAACACCATATATTTT. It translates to CASSPRDSGNTIYF.

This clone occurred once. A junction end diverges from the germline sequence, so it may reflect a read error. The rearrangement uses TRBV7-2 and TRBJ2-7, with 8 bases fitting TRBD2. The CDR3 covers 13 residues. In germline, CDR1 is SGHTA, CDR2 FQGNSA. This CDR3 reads CASSPYGGGGRHF. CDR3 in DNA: TGTGCCAGCAGCCCATACGGGGGCGGGGGGAGGCACTTC.

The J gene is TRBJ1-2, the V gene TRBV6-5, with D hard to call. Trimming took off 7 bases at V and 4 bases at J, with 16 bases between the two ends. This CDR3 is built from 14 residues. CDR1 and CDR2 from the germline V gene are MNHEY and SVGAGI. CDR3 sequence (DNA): TGTGCCAGCAACGAGGGCCCAGGCCTCTATGGCTACACCTTC. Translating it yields CASNEGPGLYGYTF.

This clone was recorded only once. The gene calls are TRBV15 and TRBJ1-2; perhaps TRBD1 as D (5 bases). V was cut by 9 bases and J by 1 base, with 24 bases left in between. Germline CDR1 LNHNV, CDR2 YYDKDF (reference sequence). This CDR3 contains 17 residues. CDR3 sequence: CATFDEGRGALNYGYTF. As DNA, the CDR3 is TGTGCCACGTTCGACGAAGGGCGCGGGGCGCTTAACTATGGCTACACCTTC.

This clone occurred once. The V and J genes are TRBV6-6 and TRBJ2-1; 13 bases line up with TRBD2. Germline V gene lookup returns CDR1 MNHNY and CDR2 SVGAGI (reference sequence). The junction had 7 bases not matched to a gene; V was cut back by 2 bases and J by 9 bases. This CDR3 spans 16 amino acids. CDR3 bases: TGTGCCAGCAGTTACACCGGACTAGCGGGAGTCGGTGAGCAGTTCTTC. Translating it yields CASSYTGLAGVGEQFF.

As DNA, the CDR3 is TGTGCCAGCAGGGCTAGGTGGCAGGGGAGCGAAAAACTGTTTTTT. Amino acid sequence: CASRARWQGSEKLFF. The chain employs TRBV6-5 and TRBJ1-4; perhaps TRBD1 as D (6 bases). The CDR3 consists of 15 residues. Trimming took 6 bases from V and 8 from J, leaving 19 bases between them. CDR1 and CDR2 from the germline V gene are MNHEY and SVGAGI.

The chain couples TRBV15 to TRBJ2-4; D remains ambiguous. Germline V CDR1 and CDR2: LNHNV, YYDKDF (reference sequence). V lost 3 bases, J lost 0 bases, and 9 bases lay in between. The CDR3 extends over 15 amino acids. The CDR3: CATSSLQIAKNIQYF. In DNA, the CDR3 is TGTGCCACCAGCAGCTTACAGATAGCCAAAAACATTCAGTACTTC.

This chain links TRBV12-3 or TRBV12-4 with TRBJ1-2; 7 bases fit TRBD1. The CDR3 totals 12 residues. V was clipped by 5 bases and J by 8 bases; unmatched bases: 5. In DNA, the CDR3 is TGTGCCAGCAGTCCGCGACAGGGAGGCTACACCTTC. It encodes CASSPRQGGYTF.

Here the CDR3 DNA reads TGTGCCAGCGAGGGGGCAAACACCATATATTTT. It codes for CASEGANTIYF. This chain uses TRBV6-6 with TRBJ1-3, with 7 nucleotides matching TRBD1. The V gene's germline CDR1 is MNHNY and CDR2 SVGAGI (reference sequence). This CDR3 comprises 11 residues. V lost 8 bases to trimming and J lost 6 bases; unmatched junction nucleotides: 1.

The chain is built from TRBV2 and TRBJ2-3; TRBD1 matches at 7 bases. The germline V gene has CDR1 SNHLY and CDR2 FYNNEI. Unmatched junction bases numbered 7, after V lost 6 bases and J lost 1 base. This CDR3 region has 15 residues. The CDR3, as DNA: TGTGCCAGCAGGTGGGGCCAGGGGGGCACAGATACGCAGTATTTT. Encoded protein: CASRWGQGGTDTQYF.

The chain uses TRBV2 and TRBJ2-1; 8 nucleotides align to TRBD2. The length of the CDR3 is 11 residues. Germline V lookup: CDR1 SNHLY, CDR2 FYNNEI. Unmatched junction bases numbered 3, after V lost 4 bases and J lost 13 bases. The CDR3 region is CASSAGLGQFF. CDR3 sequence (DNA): TGTGCCAGCAGTGCGGGACTAGGCCAGTTCTTC.

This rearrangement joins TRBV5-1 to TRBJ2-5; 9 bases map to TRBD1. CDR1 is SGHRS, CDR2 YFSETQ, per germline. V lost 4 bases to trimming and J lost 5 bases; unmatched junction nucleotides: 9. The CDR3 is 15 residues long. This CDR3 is CASSPGQGSRETQYF. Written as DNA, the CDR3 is TGCGCCAGCAGCCCGGGACAGGGTAGTCGTGAGACCCAGTACTTC.

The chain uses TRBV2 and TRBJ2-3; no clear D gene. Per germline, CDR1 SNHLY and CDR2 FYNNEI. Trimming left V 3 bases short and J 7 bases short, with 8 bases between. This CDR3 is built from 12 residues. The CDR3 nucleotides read TGTGCCAGCAGTGATTTAGCATATACGCAGTATTTT. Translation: CASSDLAYTQYF.

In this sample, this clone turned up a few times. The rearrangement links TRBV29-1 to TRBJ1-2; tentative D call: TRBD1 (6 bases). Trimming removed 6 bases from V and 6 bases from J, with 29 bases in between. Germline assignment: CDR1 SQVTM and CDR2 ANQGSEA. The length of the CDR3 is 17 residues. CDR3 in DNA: TGCAGCGTGCCTGCAGATGTCGGGGGGCGCGGGAGGAATGGCTACACCTTC. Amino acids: CSVPADVGGRGRNGYTF.

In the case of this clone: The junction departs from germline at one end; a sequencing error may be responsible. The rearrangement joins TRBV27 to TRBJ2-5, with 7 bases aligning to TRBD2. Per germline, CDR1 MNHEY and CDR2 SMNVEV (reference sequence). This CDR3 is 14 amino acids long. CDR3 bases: TGTGCCAGCAGATTATCGGGTAGCGGGGAGACCCAGTACTTC. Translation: CASRLSGSGETQYF.

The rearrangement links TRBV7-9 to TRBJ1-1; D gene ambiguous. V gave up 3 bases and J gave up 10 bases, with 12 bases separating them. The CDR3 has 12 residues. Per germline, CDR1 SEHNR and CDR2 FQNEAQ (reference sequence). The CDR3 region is CASSLNGRGAFF. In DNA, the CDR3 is TGTGCCAGCAGCTTGAATGGGCGGGGAGCTTTCTTT.

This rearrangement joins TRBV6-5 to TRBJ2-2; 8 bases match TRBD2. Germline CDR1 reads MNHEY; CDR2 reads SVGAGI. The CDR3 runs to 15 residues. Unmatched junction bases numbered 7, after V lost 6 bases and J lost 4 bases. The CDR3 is CASSRTSGSTGELFF. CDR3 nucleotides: TGTGCCAGCAGCCGCACTAGCGGATCCACCGGGGAGCTGTTTTTT.